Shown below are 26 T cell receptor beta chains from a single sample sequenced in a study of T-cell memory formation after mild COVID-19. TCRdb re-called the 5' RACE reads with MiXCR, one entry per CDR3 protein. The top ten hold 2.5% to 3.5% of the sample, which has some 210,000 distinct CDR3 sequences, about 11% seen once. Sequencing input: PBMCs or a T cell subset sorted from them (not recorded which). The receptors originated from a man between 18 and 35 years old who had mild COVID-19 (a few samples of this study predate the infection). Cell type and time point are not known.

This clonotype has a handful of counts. CDR3 amino acids: CASSPGTRAKNIQYF. Written as DNA, the CDR3 is TGTGCCAGCAGTCCGGGTACGAGGGCCAAAAACATTCAGTACTTC. This rearrangement joins TRBV28 to TRBJ2-4; D unclear. The CDR3 spans 15 residues. V lost 5 bases and J lost 1, with 12 bases in between. CDR1 MDHEN and CDR2 SYDVKM come from the germline V gene. The entire variable domain, with the rest obtained from reference TRBV28 and TRBJ2-4, is as follows: DVKVTQSSRYLVKRTGEKVFLECVQDMDHENMFWYRQDPGLGLRLIYFSYDVKMKEKGDIPEGYSVSREKKERFSLILESASTNQTSMYLCASSPGTRAKNIQYFGAGTRLSVL.

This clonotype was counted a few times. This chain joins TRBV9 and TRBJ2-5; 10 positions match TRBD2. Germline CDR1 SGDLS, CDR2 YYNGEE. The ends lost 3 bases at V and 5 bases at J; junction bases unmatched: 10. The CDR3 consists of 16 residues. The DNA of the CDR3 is TGTGCCAGCAGCGCCCTATCGGGGACTAGCGTCGAGACCCAGTACTTC. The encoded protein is CASSALSGTSVETQYF.

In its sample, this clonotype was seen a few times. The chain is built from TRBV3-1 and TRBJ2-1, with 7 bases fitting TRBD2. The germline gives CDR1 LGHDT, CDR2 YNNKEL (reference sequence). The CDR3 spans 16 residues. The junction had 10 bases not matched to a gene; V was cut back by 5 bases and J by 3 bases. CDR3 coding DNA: TGTGCCAGCAGCTACCTCGGGGGGACCTTCTACAATGAGCAGTTCTTC. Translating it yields CASSYLGGTFYNEQFF.

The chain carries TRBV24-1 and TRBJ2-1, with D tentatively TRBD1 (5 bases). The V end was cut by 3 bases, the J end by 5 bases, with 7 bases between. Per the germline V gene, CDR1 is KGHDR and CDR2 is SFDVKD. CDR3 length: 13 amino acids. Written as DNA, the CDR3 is TGTGCCACCAGTGATACCAGGGACAATGAGCAGTTCTTC. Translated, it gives CATSDTRDNEQFF.

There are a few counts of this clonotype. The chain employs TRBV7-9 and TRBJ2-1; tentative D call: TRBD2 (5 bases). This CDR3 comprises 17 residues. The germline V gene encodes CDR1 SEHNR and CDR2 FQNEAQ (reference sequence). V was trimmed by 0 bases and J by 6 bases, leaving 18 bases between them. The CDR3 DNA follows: TGTGCCAGCAGCTTAGCAGAGTGGCGGACTCCTACCAATGAGCAGTTCTTC. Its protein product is CASSLAEWRTPTNEQFF.

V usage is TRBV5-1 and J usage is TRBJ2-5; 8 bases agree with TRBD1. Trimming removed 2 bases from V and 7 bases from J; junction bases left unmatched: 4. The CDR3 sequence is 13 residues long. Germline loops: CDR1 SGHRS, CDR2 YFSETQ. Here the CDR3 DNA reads TGCGCCAGCAGCTTCCAGGGGGCAGGGACCCAGTACTTC. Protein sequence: CASSFQGAGTQYF.

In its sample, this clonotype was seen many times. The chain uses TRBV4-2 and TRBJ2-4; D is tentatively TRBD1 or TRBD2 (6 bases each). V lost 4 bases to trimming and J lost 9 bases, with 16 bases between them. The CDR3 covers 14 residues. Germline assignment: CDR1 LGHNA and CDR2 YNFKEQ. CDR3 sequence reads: CASSPRERGVIQYF. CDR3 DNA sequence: TGTGCCAGCAGCCCTAGGGAAAGGGGGGTCATTCAGTACTTC.

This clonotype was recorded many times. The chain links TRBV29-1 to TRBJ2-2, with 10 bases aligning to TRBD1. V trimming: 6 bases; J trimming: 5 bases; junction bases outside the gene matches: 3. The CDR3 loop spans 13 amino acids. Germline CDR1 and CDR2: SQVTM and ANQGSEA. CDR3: CSVRTGGTGELFF. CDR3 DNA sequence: TGCAGCGTGAGGACAGGGGGGACCGGGGAGCTGTTTTTT.

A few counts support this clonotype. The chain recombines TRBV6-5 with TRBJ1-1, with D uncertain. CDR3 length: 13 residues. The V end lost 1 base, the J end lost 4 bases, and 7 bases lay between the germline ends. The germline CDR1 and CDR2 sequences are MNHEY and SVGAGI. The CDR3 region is CASSYWESTEAFF. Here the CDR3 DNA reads TGTGCCAGCAGTTACTGGGAGAGCACTGAAGCTTTCTTT.

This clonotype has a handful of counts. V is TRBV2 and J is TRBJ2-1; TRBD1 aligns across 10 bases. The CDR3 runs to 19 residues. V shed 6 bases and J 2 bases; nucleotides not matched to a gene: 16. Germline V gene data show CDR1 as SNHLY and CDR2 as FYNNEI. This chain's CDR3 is CASSARAGQGWITYNEQFF. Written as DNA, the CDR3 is TGTGCCAGCAGCGCAAGGGCGGGACAGGGGTGGATTACCTACAATGAGCAGTTCTTC.

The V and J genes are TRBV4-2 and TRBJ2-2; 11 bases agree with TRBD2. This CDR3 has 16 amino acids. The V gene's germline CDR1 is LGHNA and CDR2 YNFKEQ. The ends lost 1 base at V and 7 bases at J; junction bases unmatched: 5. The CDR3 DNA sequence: TGTGCCAGCAGCCAAGTAGCGGGGGGGCCTGGCGGGGAGCTGTTTTTT. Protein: CASSQVAGGPGGELFF.

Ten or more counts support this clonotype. This CDR3 reads CASSYRVSSYEQYF. CDR3 DNA: TGTGCCAGCAGCTACAGGGTGAGCTCCTACGAGCAGTACTTC. V and J are TRBV3-1 and TRBJ2-7; D perhaps matches TRBD1 (6 bases). Trimming removed 5 bases at V and 0 bases at J, with 11 bases between. The CDR3 has 14 amino acids. CDR1 is LGHDT, CDR2 YNNKEL, per germline (reference sequence).

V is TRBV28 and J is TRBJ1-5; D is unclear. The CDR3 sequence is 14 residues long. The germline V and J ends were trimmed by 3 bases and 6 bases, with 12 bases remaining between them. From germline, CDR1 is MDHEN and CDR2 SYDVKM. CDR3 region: CASSLGSGAQPQHF. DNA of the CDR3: TGTGCCAGCAGTTTGGGGAGTGGCGCTCAGCCCCAGCATTTT.

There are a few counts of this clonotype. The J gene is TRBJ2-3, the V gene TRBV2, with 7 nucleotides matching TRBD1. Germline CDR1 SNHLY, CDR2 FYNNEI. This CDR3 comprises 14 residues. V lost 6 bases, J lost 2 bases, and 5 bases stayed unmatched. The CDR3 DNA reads TGTGCCAGCAGCATGACAGGGATCACAGATACGCAGTATTTT. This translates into CASSMTGITDTQYF.

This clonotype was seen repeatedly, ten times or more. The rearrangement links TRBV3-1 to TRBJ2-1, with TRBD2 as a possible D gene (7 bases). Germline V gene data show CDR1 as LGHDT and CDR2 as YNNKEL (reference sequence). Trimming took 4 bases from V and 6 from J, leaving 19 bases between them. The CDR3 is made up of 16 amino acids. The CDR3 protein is CASSPGGGLYPNEQFF. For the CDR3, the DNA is TGTGCCAGCAGCCCCGGCGGGGGCCTCTACCCCAATGAGCAGTTCTTC.

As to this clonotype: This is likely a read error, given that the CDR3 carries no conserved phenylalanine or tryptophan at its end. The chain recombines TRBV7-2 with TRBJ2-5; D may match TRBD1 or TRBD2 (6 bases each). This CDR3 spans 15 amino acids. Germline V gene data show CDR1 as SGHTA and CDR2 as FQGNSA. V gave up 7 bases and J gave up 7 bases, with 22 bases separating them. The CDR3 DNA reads TGTGCCAGCAACGTCGGCGTCGGGGGCGGGGTGACCCAGTACCTC. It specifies CASNVGVGGGVTQYL.

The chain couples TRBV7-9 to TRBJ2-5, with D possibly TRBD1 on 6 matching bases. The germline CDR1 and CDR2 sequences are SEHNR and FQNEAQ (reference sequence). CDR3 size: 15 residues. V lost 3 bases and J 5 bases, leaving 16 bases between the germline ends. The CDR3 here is CASSLLQGLGETQYF. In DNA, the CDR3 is TGTGCCAGCAGCTTGTTACAGGGTCTGGGGGAGACCCAGTACTTC. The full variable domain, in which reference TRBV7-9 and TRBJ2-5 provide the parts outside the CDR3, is DTGVSQNPRHKITKRGQNVTFRCDPISEHNRLYWYRQTLGQGPEFLTYFQNEAQLEKSRLLSDRFSAERPKGSFSTLEIQRTEQGDSAMYLCASSLLQGLGETQYFGPGTRLLVL.

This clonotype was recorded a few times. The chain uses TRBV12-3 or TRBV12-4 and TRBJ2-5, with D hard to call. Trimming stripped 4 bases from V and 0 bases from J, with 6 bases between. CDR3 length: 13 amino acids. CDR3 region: CASSSSYQETQYF. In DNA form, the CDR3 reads TGTGCCAGCAGTTCTTCATACCAAGAGACCCAGTACTTC.

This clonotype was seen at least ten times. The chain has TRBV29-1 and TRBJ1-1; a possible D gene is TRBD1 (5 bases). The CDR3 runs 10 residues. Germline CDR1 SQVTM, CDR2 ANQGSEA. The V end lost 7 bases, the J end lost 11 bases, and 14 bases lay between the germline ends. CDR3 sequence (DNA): TGCAGCGGGGGAGAGGGGAACGCTTTCTTT. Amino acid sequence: CSGGEGNAFF.

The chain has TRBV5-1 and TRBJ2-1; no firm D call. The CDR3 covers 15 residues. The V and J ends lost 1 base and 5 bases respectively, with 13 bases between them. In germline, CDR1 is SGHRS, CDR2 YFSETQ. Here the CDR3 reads CASSLTTGPHNEQFF. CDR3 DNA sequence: TGCGCCAGCAGCTTGACGACCGGGCCCCACAATGAGCAGTTCTTC.

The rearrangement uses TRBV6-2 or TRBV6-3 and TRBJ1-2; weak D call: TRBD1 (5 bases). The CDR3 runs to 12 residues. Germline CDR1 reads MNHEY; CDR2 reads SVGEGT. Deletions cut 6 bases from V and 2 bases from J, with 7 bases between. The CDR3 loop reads CASRGENYGYTF. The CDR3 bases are TGTGCCAGCAGAGGGGAGAACTATGGCTACACCTTC.

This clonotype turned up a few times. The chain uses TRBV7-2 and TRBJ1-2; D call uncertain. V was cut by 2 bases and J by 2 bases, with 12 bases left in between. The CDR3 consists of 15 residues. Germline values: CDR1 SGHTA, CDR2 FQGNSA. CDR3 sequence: CASSLFRQDNYGYTF. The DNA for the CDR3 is TGTGCCAGCAGCTTATTTCGTCAGGACAACTATGGCTACACCTTC.

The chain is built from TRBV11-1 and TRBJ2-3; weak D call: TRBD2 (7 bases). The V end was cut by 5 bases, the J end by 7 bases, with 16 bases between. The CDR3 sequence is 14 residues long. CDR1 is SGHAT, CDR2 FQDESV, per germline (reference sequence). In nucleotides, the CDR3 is TGTGCCAGCAGCCTAACGGGGGGCTCCAATACGCAGTATTTT. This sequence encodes CASSLTGGSNTQYF.

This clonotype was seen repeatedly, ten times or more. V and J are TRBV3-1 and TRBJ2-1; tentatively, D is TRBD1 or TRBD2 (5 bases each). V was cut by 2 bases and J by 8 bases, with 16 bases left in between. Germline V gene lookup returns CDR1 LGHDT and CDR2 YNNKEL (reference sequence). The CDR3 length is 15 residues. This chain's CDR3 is CASSQLTGGLDEQFF. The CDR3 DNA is TGTGCCAGCAGCCAATTAACAGGTGGACTCGATGAGCAGTTCTTC.

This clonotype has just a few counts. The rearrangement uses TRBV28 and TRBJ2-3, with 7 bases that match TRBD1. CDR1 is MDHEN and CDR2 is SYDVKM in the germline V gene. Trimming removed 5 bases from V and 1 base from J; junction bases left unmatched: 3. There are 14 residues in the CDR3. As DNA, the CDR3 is TGTGCCAGCAGTACCGGACAGGGCACAGATACGCAGTATTTT. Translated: CASSTGQGTDTQYF.

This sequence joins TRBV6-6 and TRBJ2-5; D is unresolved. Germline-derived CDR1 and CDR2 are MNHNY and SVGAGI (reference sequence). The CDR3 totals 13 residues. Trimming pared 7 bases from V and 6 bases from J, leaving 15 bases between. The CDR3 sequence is CASTSWARKTQYF. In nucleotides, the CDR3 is TGTGCCAGCACCTCATGGGCGAGAAAGACCCAGTACTTC.